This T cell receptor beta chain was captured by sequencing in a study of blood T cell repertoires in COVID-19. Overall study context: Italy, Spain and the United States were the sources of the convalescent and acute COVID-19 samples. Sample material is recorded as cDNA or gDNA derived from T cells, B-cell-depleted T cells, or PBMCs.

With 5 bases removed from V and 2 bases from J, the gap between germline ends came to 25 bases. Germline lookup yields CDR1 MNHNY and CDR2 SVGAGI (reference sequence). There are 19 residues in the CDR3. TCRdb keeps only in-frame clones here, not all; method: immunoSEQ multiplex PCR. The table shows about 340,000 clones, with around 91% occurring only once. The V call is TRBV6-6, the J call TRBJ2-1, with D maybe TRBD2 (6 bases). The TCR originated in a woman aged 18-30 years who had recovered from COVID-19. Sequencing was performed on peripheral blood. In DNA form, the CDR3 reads TGTGCCAGCAGTCCAGGGTATAGCGGAAGCCTCGGTGCCTACAATGAGCAGTTCTTC. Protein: CASSPGYSGSLGAYNEQFF.